This TCR beta chain was retrieved from a study of OX40 agonist ivuxolimab in advanced cancers. Study observations and caveats: Compared with others, partial responders at 0.1-3.0 mg/kg displayed clonal expansion among the lowest. Within 6 weeks, CD4+ and CD8+ blood T cells expanded clonally at 0.1 to 3.0 mg/kg.

Measured with immunoSEQ multiplex PCR; TCRdb has only the in-frame clones, and not every one. Of about 35,000 clones in the sample, about 90% are singletons; the top ten hold roughly a third. Remarks on this clone: Its antigen remains unknown.

CDR3 size: 14 residues. Germline CDR1 and CDR2: SGDLS and YYNGEE. The V end was cut by 3 bases, the J end by 2 bases, with 11 bases between. V is TRBV9 and J is TRBJ2-5, with D maybe TRBD2 (6 bases). This TCR was sampled from an adult with an advanced solid tumor such as melanoma, head and neck, liver or kidney cancer. The sequences come from CD4+ or CD8+ T cells sorted from blood, collected in a trial of the OX40 agonist ivuxolimab. CDR3 DNA sequence: TGTGCCAGCAGCGGGAGGGTAGAACAAGAGACCCAGTACTTC. This translates into CASSGRVEQETQYF.